This T cell receptor beta chain is drawn from a study of T cell changes during pregnancy in multiple sclerosis. Assay used: immunoSEQ multiplex PCR; TCRdb lists only in-frame clones, some missing. The sample has about 57,000 clones; 88% are singletons. Trimming removed 0 bases from V and 3 bases from J, with 3 bases in between. The CDR3 totals 13 residues. Germline CDR1 MNHEY, CDR2 SVGAGI. The TCR was taken from a female donor with multiple sclerosis, enrolled in a pregnancy study. This specimen consisted of CD4+ T cells from peripheral blood mononuclear cells, obtained in the third trimester of pregnancy. The chain combines TRBV6-5 with TRBJ1-5; D uncertain. CDR3: CASSYSYNQPQHF. As DNA, the CDR3 is TGTGCCAGCAGTTACTCATACAATCAGCCCCAGCATTTT.